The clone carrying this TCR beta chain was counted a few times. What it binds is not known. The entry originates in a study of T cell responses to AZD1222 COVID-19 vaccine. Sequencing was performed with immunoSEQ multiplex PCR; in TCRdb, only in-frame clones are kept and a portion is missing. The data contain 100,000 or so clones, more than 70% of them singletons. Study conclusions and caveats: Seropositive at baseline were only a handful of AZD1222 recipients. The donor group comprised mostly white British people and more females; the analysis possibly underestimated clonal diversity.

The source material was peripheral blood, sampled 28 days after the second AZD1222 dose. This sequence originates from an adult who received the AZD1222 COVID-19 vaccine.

The CDR3 DNA reads as TGTGCCAGCAGTTTAGTACAGGGGATCAATTCACCCCTCCACTTT. Residues: CASSLVQGINSPLHF. This chain links TRBV27 with TRBJ1-6; 7 nucleotides agree with TRBD1. Germline lookup yields CDR1 MNHEY and CDR2 SMNVEV (reference sequence). V dropped 2 bases and J dropped 7; count of bases not matched to a gene: 5. This CDR3 contains 15 residues.